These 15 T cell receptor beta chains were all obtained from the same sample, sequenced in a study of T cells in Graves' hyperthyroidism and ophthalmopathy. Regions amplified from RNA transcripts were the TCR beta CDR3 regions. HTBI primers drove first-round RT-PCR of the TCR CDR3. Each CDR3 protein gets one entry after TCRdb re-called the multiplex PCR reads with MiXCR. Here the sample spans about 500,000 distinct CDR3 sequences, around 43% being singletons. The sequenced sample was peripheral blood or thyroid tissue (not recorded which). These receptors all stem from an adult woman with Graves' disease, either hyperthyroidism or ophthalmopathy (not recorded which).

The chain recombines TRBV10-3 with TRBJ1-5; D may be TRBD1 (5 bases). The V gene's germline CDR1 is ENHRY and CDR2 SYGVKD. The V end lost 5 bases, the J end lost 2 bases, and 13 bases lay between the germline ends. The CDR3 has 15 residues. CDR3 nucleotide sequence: TGTGCCATCAGTACGGGTCGGGGCGGCAATCAGCCCCAGCATTTT. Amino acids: CAISTGRGGNQPQHF.

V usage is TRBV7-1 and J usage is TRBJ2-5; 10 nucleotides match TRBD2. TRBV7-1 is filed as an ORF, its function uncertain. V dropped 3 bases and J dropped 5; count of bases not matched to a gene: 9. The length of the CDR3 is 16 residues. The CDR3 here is CASSSSGLAVGETQYF. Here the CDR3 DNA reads TGTGCCAGCAGCTCCTCCGGACTAGCGGTGGGGGAGACCCAGTACTTC.

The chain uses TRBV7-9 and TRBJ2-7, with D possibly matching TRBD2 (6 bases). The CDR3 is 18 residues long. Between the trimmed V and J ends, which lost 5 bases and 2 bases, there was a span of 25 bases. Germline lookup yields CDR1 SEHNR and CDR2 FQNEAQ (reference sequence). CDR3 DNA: TGTGCCAGCAGCGAAGGAAGCATCAGGCGGGGAGGCCCCTACGAGCAGTACTTC. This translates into CASSEGSIRRGGPYEQYF.

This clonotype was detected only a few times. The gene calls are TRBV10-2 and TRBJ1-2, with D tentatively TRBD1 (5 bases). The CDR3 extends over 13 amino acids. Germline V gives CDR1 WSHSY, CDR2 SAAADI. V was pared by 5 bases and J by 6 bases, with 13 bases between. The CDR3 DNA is TGCGCCAGCAGTCAACAGGAGAAGAATGGCTACACCTTC. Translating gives CASSQQEKNGYTF.

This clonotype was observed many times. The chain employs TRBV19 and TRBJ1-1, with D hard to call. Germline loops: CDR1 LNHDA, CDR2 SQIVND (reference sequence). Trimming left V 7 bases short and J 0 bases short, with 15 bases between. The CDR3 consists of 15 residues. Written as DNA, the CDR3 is TGTGCCAGTAAAGCGGCTGATTCTATGAACACTGAAGCTTTCTTT. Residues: CASKAADSMNTEAFF.

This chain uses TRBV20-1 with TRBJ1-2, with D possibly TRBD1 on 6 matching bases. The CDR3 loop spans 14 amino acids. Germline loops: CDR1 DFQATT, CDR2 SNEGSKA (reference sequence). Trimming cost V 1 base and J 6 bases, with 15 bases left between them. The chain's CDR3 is CSARVAGQNHGYTF. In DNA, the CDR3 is TGCAGTGCTAGAGTCGCCGGACAGAACCATGGCTACACCTTC.

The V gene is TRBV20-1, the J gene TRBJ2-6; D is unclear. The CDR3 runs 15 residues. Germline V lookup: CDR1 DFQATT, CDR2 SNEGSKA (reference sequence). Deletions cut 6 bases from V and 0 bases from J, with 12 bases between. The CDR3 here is CSAASGSSGANVLTF. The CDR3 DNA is TGCAGTGCCGCGTCCGGCAGCTCTGGGGCCAACGTCCTGACTTTC.

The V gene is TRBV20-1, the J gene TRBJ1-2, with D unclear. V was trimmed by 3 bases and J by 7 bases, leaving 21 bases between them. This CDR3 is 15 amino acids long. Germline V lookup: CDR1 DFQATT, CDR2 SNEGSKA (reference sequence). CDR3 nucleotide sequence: TGCAGTGCTAGTCAGGCGGGAGGAAGGTCCTCTGGCTACACCTTC. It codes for CSASQAGGRSSGYTF.

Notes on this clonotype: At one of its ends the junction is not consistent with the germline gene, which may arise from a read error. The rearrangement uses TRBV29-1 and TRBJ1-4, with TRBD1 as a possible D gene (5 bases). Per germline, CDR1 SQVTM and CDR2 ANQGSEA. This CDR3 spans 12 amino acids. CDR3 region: CSIEQGGEKLFF. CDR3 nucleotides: TGCAGCATTGAGCAGGGAGGTGAAAAACTGTTTTTT.

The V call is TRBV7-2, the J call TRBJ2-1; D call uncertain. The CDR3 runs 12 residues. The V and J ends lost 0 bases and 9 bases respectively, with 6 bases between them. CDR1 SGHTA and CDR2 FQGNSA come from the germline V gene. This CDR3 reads CASSLAVGEQFF. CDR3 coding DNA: TGTGCCAGCAGCTTAGCGGTGGGTGAGCAGTTCTTC.

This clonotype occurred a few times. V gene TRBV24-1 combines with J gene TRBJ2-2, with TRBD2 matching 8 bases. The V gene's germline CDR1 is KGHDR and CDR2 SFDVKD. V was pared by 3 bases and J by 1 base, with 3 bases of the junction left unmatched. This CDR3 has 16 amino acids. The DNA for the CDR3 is TGTGCCACCAGTGATCCAAGCGGGGGGAACACCGGGGAGCTGTTTTTT. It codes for CATSDPSGGNTGELFF.

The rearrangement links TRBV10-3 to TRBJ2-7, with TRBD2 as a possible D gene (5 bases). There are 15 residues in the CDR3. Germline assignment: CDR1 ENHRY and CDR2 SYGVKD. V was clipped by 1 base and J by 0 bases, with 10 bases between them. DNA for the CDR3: TGTGCCATCAGTGAGTTGAGCGGAAGCTCCTACGAGCAGTACTTC. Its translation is CAISELSGSSYEQYF.

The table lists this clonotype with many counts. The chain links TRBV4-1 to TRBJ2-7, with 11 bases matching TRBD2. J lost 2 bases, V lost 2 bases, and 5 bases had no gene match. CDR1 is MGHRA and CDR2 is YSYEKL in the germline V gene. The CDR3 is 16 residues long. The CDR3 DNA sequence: TGCGCCAGCAGCCAACCCTATAGCGGGAGGGCCTACGAGCAGTACTTC. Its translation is CASSQPYSGRAYEQYF.

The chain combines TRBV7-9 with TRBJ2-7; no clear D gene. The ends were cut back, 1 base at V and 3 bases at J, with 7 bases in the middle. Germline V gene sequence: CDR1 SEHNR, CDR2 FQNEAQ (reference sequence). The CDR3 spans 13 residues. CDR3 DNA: TGTGCCAGCAGCTTAGAGGATCACTACGAGCAGTACTTC. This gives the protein CASSLEDHYEQYF.

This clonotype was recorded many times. CDR3 protein: CSGTGGETRPQYF. CDR3 nucleotides: TGCAGCGGAACAGGGGGCGAAACCCGGCCCCAGTACTTC. The J gene is TRBJ2-5, the V gene TRBV29-1, with 9 positions matching TRBD1. V dropped 7 bases and J dropped 9; count of bases not matched to a gene: 12. From germline, CDR1 is SQVTM and CDR2 ANQGSEA. CDR3 length equals 13 residues.